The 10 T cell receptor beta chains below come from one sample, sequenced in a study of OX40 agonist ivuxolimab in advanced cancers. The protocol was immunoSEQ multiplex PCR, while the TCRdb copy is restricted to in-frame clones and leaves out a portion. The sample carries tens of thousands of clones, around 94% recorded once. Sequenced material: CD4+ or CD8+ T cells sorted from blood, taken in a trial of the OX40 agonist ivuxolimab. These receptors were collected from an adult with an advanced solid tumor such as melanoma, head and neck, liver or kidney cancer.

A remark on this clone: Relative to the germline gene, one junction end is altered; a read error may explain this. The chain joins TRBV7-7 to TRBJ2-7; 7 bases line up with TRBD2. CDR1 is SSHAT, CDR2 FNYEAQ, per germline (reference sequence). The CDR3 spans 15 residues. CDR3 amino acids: CASSLRASGIYEQYF. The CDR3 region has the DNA TGTGCTAGCAGCTTACGGGCTAGCGGAATCTACGAGCAGTACTTC.

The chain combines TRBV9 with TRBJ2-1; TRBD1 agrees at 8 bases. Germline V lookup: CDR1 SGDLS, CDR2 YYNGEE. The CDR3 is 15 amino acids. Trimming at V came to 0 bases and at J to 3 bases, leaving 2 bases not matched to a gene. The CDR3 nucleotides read TGTGCCAGCAGCGTAGAGGGGACAGGCTACAATGAGCAGTTCTTC. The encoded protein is CASSVEGTGYNEQFF. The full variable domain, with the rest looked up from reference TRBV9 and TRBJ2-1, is DSGVTQTPKHLITATGQRVTLRCSPRSGDLSVYWYQQSLDQGLQFLIQYYNGEERAKGNILERFSAQQFPDLHSELNLSSLELGDSALYFCASSVEGTGYNEQFFGPGTRLTVL.

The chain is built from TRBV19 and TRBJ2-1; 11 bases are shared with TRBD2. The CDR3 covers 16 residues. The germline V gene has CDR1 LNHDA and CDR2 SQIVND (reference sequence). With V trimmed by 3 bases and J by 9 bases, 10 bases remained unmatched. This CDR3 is CASSIWLAGGEGEQFF. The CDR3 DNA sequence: TGTGCCAGTAGTATTTGGCTAGCGGGAGGAGAGGGTGAGCAGTTCTTC.

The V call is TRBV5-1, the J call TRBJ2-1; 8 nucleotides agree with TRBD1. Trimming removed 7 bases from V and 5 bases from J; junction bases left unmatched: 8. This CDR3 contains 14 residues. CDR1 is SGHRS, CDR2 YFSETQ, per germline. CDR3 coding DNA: TGCGCCAGCTGGGAAGGGACAGGCAACAATGAGCAGTTCTTC. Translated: CASWEGTGNNEQFF.

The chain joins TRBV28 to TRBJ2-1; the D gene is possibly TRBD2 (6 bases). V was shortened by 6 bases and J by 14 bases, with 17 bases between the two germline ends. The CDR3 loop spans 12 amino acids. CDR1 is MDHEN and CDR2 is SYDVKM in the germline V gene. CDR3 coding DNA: TGTGCCAGCAGAGGACAAACGGAGGGGAAGTTCTTC. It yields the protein CASRGQTEGKFF. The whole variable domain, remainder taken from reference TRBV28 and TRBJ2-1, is DVKVTQSSRYLVKRTGEKVFLECVQDMDHENMFWYRQDPGLGLRLIYFSYDVKMKEKGDIPEGYSVSREKKERFSLILESASTNQTSMYLCASRGQTEGKFFGPGTRLTVL.

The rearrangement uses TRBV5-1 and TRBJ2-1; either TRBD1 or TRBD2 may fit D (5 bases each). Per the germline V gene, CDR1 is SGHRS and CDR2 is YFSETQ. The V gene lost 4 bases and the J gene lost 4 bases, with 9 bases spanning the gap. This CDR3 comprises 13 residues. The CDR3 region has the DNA TGCGCCAGCAGCCGGGACGGTTACAATGAGCAGTTCTTC. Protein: CASSRDGYNEQFF.

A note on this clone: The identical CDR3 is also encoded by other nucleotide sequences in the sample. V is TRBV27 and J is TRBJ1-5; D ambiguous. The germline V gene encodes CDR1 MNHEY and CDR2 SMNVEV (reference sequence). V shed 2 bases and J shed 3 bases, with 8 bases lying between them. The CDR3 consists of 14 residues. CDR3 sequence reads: CASSLGQLNQPQHF. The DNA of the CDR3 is TGTGCCAGCAGTTTAGGGCAGCTCAATCAGCCCCAGCATTTT.

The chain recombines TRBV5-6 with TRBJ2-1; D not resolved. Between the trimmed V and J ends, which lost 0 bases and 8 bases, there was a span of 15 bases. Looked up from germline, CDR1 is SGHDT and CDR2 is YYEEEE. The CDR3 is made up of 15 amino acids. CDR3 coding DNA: TGTGCCAGCAGCTTGGAACTCCCGCTGACCGATGAGCAGTTCTTC. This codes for CASSLELPLTDEQFF.

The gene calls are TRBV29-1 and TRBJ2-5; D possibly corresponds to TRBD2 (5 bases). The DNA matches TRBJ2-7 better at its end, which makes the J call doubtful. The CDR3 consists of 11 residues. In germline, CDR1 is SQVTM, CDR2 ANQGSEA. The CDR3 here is CSAGSSGEQYF. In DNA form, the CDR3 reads TGCAGCGCCGGCTCGAGCGGCGAGCAGTACTTC.

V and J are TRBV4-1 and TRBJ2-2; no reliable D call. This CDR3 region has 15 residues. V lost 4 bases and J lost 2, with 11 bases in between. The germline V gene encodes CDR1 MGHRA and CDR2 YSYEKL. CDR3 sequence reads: CASSLKRINTGELFF. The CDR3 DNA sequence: TGCGCCAGCAGCCTAAAGAGGATCAACACCGGGGAGCTGTTTTTT.